One sample yielded the 18 T cell receptor beta chains listed below, sequenced in a study of blood T cell repertoires in COVID-19. The repertoire was sequenced with immunoSEQ multiplex PCR; TCRdb's copy has only in-frame clones and lacks some. The repertoire holds 270,000 or so clones, with roughly 89% as singletons. The specimen was peripheral blood. The origin of the receptors is a woman aged 25 to 39 with COVID-19, enrolled during active disease.

V and J are TRBV7-9 and TRBJ2-1, with TRBD2 matching 8 bases. With 4 bases clipped from V and 4 bases from J, the junction kept 15 bases outside the gene matches. This CDR3 spans 18 amino acids. Per the germline V gene, CDR1 is SEHNR and CDR2 is FQNEAQ (reference sequence). The CDR3 spells CASSSRLPTAGGYNEQFF. The DNA for the CDR3 is TGTGCCAGCAGCTCCAGGCTCCCTACGGCGGGGGGTTACAATGAGCAGTTCTTC.

The gene calls are TRBV5-1 and TRBJ1-2, with TRBD1 matching 7 bases. V gave up 3 bases and J gave up 0 bases; unmatched junction bases: 5. CDR3 length: 15 residues. Germline CDR1 is SGHRS and CDR2 is YFSETQ. DNA of the CDR3: TGCGCCAGCAGCTGGGGACAGAACTCTAACTATGGCTACACCTTC. Its translation is CASSWGQNSNYGYTF.

The chain recombines TRBV4-1 with TRBJ1-5; D may be TRBD1 (5 bases). The V end was cut by 3 bases, the J end by 3 bases, with 18 bases between. CDR1 is MGHRA and CDR2 is YSYEKL in the germline V gene. The CDR3 length is 17 residues. The CDR3 DNA reads as TGCGCCAGCAGCCAGGCTCTGACAGTTTATTCCAATCAGCCCCAGCATTTT. It specifies CASSQALTVYSNQPQHF.

This chain links TRBV19 with TRBJ2-3; 9 nucleotides agree with TRBD2. V shed 5 bases and J 5 bases; nucleotides not matched to a gene: 8. The V gene's germline CDR1 is LNHDA and CDR2 SQIVND (reference sequence). This CDR3 is built from 15 residues. The CDR3 loop is CASSWSGGPIDTQYF. In DNA, the CDR3 is TGTGCCAGTAGTTGGAGCGGGGGGCCAATAGATACGCAGTATTTT.

The rearrangement links TRBV5-6 to TRBJ1-1; D ambiguous. Looked up from germline, CDR1 is SGHDT and CDR2 is YYEEEE. Trimming took off 1 base at V and 3 bases at J, with 4 bases between the two ends. The CDR3 length is 12 residues. CDR3 loop: CASSLTYTEAFF. CDR3 bases: TGTGCCAGCAGCTTGACTTACACTGAAGCTTTCTTT. The complete variable domain, with remaining parts taken from reference TRBV5-6 and TRBJ1-1, reads DAGVTQSPTHLIKTRGQQVTLRCSPKSGHDTVSWYQQALGQGPQFIFQYYEEEERQRGNFPDRFSGHQFPNYSSELNVNALLLGDSALYLCASSLTYTEAFFGQGTRLTVV.

The J gene is TRBJ2-7, the V gene TRBV7-2, with TRBD1 identical over 7 bases. The germline CDR1 and CDR2 sequences are SGHTA and FQGNSA. The CDR3 is 15 amino acids. V shed 4 bases, J shed 2 bases, and the junction held 8 bases outside the gene matches. The CDR3 sequence: CASSSQGQPAYEQYF. CDR3 DNA: TGTGCCAGCAGCTCACAGGGACAGCCCGCCTACGAGCAGTACTTC.

V and J are TRBV18 and TRBJ1-1, with 8 bases identical to TRBD1. J lost 4 bases, V lost 3 bases, and 4 bases had no gene match. CDR3 size: 14 residues. Germline assignment: CDR1 KGHSH and CDR2 LQKENI. CDR3 amino acids: CASSPTGVGTEAFF. The CDR3 DNA reads TGTGCCAGCTCACCGACAGGGGTCGGCACTGAAGCTTTCTTT.

The CDR3 here is CASSLGNRAKNTEAFF. CDR3 DNA: TGCGCCAGCAGCTTGGGGAACAGGGCTAAGAACACTGAAGCTTTCTTT. The chain combines TRBV5-1 with TRBJ1-1; weak D call: TRBD1 (6 bases). The ends were cut back, 0 bases at V and 1 base at J, with 13 bases in the middle. Per the germline V gene, CDR1 is SGHRS and CDR2 is YFSETQ. The CDR3 loop spans 16 amino acids.

In this sample, this clone turned up a few times. The gene calls are TRBV19 and TRBJ1-5, with 9 bases matching TRBD1. The trim removed 3 bases at V and 6 bases at J, leaving 6 bases unmatched. This CDR3 has 15 amino acids. CDR1 and CDR2 from the germline V gene are LNHDA and SQIVND (reference sequence). The CDR3 bases are TGTGCCAGTAGTATTTACAGGGGGCGAATTCAGCCCCAGCATTTT. The encoded protein is CASSIYRGRIQPQHF.

CDR3 DNA: TGTGCCAGCTCACCCAGGACTAGCGGGGGAACAGATACGCAGTATTTT. Protein product: CASSPRTSGGTDTQYF. This chain joins TRBV18 and TRBJ2-3; TRBD2 matches at 13 bases. Germline CDR1 KGHSH, CDR2 LQKENI. CDR3 length: 16 residues. Losses at the gene ends were 3 bases for V and 3 bases for J; bases not matched to a gene: 3.

The chain is built from TRBV4-2 and TRBJ1-1, with a tentative D call TRBD1 (5 bases). V lost 1 base and J lost 5, with 8 bases in between. CDR1 and CDR2 (germline): LGHNA, YNFKEQ. The CDR3 is 13 residues long. The CDR3 sequence is CASSQVRGTEAFF. The DNA of the CDR3 is TGTGCCAGCAGCCAAGTTAGGGGAACTGAAGCTTTCTTT.

The chain links TRBV29-1 to TRBJ2-1, with D perhaps matching TRBD2 (6 bases). Trimming cost V 6 bases and J 4 bases, with 16 bases left between them. The CDR3 length is 14 residues. Looked up from germline, CDR1 is SQVTM and CDR2 is ANQGSEA. This chain's CDR3 is CSVDRGGGYNEQFF. For the CDR3, the DNA is TGCAGCGTAGACCGGGGAGGAGGTTACAATGAGCAGTTCTTC.

The chain employs TRBV6-5 and TRBJ1-5; D may be TRBD1 (6 bases). CDR3 length: 15 amino acids. V lost 4 bases, J lost 5 bases, and 15 bases lay in between. CDR1 and CDR2 from the germline V gene are MNHEY and SVGAGI. DNA for the CDR3: TGTGCCAGCAGTTCCCTTGGGGCAGGGGATCAGCCCCAGCATTTT. Its translation: CASSSLGAGDQPQHF.

The rearrangement uses TRBV18 and TRBJ2-7; 7 bases map to TRBD2. The germline V gene encodes CDR1 KGHSH and CDR2 LQKENI. After removal of 0 bases from V and 6 bases from J, the junction contained 11 bases not matched to a gene. The CDR3 has 16 residues. Here the CDR3 reads CASSPPKGEGYVEQYF. In DNA form, the CDR3 reads TGTGCCAGCTCACCACCGAAAGGGGAGGGTTACGTCGAGCAGTACTTC.

The V gene is TRBV5-1, the J gene TRBJ2-7; D is uncertain. This CDR3 is 14 amino acids long. Trimming removed 4 bases from V and 0 bases from J, with 11 bases in between. CDR1 SGHRS and CDR2 YFSETQ come from the germline V gene. The CDR3 region has the DNA TGCGCCAGCAGCCCCGGGTTAAACTCCTACGAGCAGTACTTC. Residues: CASSPGLNSYEQYF. Variable domain in full (rest from reference TRBV5-1 and TRBJ2-7): KAGVTQTPRYLIKTRGQQVTLSCSPISGHRSVSWYQQTPGQGLQFLFEYFSETQRNKGNFPGRFSGRQFSNSRSEMNVSTLELGDSALYLCASSPGLNSYEQYFGPGTRLTVT.

This sequence joins TRBV9 and TRBJ1-2, with D perhaps matching TRBD1 (5 bases). Germline-derived CDR1 and CDR2 are SGDLS and YYNGEE. The CDR3 is made up of 17 amino acids. V gave up 4 bases and J gave up 0 bases, with 19 bases separating them. Written as DNA, the CDR3 is TGTGCCAGCAGCTTCCGGGACTATAGCGCTTCTAACTATGGCTACACCTTC. Translated: CASSFRDYSASNYGYTF.

The chain employs TRBV24-1 and TRBJ2-7; weak D call: TRBD1 (6 bases). Per the germline V gene, CDR1 is KGHDR and CDR2 is SFDVKD. V lost 4 bases, J lost 4 bases, and 16 bases lay in between. The CDR3 consists of 15 residues. CDR3 nucleotide sequence: TGTGCCACCAGTGAGAAACAGGGTTGGAGGTACGAGCAGTACTTC. Translating it yields CATSEKQGWRYEQYF.

This clone was seen a single time. The rearrangement uses TRBV5-4 and TRBJ1-5; D is unresolved. With 2 bases removed from V and 4 bases from J, the gap between germline ends came to 7 bases. In germline, CDR1 is SGHNT, CDR2 YYREEE (reference sequence). There are 13 residues in the CDR3. The CDR3 nucleotides read TGTGCCAGCAGCTTTGGCGGTAATCAGCCCCAGCATTTT. Translated: CASSFGGNQPQHF.